The sequence of this T cell receptor (beta chain) was determined in a study of chemoradiotherapy in HPV16-positive cancers. Study summary: Functional T-cell assays on a couple of HPV16-positive patients' cells defined candidate HPV-specific clones and common TCR motifs.

Method: immunoSEQ multiplex PCR; TCRdb's copy keeps in-frame clones and lacks some. The sample carries around 53,000 clones, 90% recorded once. Whole-study results and caveats: During treatment, candidate HPV-specific clones and E7-related motifs expanded in tumor. Functional assays defining HPV-specific T cells used only a couple of HPV16-positive patients. HPV-responsive T-cell expansion during chemoradiotherapy was linked to improved recurrence-free survival in HPV16-positive patients.

V gave up 6 bases and J gave up 1 base; unmatched junction bases: 3. CDR3 length: 14 amino acids. Germline V gene data show CDR1 as ENHRY and CDR2 as SYGVKD. To note about this clone: Its antigen is currently unknown.

The V gene is TRBV10-3, the J gene TRBJ1-2; TRBD1 agrees at 9 bases. This receptor was taken from a human donor with HPV-associated anogenital cancer. Material: blood, obtained from a patient who underwent chemoradiotherapy. Written as DNA, the CDR3 is TGTGCCATCAGAAGACAGGGGGATAACTATGGCTACACCTTC. It translates to CAIRRQGDNYGYTF.